A single sample gave rise to the 8 T cell receptor beta chains below, sequenced in a study of T cells in Graves' hyperthyroidism and ophthalmopathy. Amplification targeted TCR beta CDR3 regions from RNA transcripts. Initially, a first-round RT-PCR of the TCR CDR3 employed the HTBI primer set. From the multiplex PCR reads, TCRdb called clonotypes with MiXCR, one entry per CDR3 protein. The data show hundreds of thousands of distinct CDR3 sequences, under 15% seen once. Sequenced sample: blood. Receptors originate from a man younger than 35 with Graves' ophthalmopathy.

As for this clonotype: One base away lies a much larger clone, so this may be a sequencing read error. DNA for the CDR3: TGTGCCAGCAGCATGAGCGGCGCGAACACCGGGGAGCTGTTTTTT. Translation: CASSMSGANTGELFF. V gene TRBV6-2 or TRBV6-3 combines with J gene TRBJ2-2; D might be TRBD2 (5 bases). Trimming cost V 6 bases and J 0 bases, with 11 bases left between them. The length of the CDR3 is 15 residues. The germline V gene encodes CDR1 MNHEY and CDR2 SVGEGT.

This clonotype has a handful of counts. Given a much more abundant clone one base away, this may be a read error. The rearrangement links TRBV12-3 or TRBV12-4 to TRBJ1-1; no firm D call. V lost 5 bases, J lost 10 bases, and 14 bases lay in between. CDR3 length: 12 amino acids. CDR3 region: CASSLANKGAFF. CDR3 in DNA: TGTGCCAGCAGTCTCGCCAACAAGGGAGCTTTCTTT.

The chain is built from TRBV11-2 and TRBJ2-1; TRBD2 matches at 8 bases. V was clipped by 5 bases and J by 4 bases; unmatched bases: 7. This CDR3 spans 15 amino acids. CDR1 and CDR2 from the germline V gene are SGHAT and FQNNGV. Here the CDR3 reads CASSPAGGGYNEQFF. CDR3 bases: TGTGCCAGCAGCCCGGCGGGGGGAGGGTACAATGAGCAGTTCTTC.

V and J are TRBV28 and TRBJ2-7; no firm D call. The CDR3 spans 13 residues. Per germline, CDR1 MDHEN and CDR2 SYDVKM. V was pared by 3 bases and J by 3 bases, with 9 bases between. CDR3 residues: CASSFGPVYEQYF. CDR3 nucleotide sequence: TGTGCCAGCAGTTTCGGACCAGTCTACGAGCAGTACTTC.

This clonotype was detected ten times or more. The chain is built from TRBV3-1 and TRBJ2-7, with TRBD1 matching over 11 bases. There are 14 residues in the CDR3. CDR1 and CDR2 (germline): LGHDT, YNNKEL (reference sequence). Trimming removed 2 bases from V and 7 bases from J; junction bases left unmatched: 4. Here the CDR3 DNA reads TGTGCCAGCAGCCAACGGGACAGGGGGAGTGAGCAGTACTTC. Translation: CASSQRDRGSEQYF.

This clonotype has ten or more counts. The chain couples TRBV4-1 to TRBJ1-2; D is possibly TRBD1 (6 bases). Germline V gives CDR1 MGHRA, CDR2 YSYEKL. V shed 1 base and J shed 4 bases, with 16 bases lying between them. The CDR3 covers 16 residues. The CDR3 region has the DNA TGCGCCAGCAGCCAAGTTTTACAGGGCTCCCTCTATGGCTACACCTTC. Its protein product is CASSQVLQGSLYGYTF.

The sample holds many counts of this clonotype. The chain employs TRBV2 and TRBJ2-3; D uncertain. Germline CDR1 is SNHLY and CDR2 is FYNNEI. The CDR3 totals 13 residues. V lost 4 bases and J lost 6, with 11 bases in between. The CDR3 nucleotides are TGTGCCAGCAGTGCAGACTCTGGGGATACGCAGTATTTT. It translates to CASSADSGDTQYF.

V gene TRBV20-1 combines with J gene TRBJ2-4, with no clear D. CDR1 is DFQATT, CDR2 SNEGSKA, per germline (reference sequence). The CDR3 extends over 15 amino acids. V gave up 5 bases and J gave up 0 bases, with 14 bases separating them. Here the CDR3 DNA reads TGCAGTGCTCCCGAACTGATTATAGCCAAAAACATTCAGTACTTC. Its translation is CSAPELIIAKNIQYF.